Each of the 9 T cell receptor beta chains below was sequenced from the same sample in a study of shared clonotypes between healthy human individuals. Profiling relied on immunoSEQ multiplex PCR, and the TCRdb table lists in-frame clones only, not all of them. This sample has about 510,000 clones, with nearly 80% found just once. The sequencing input was PBMCs. The origin of the receptors is a woman aged 35 to 49 in good health. Some clones in this sample may be carry-over from other donors' samples.

The chain uses TRBV28 and TRBJ2-3, with TRBD2 matching 13 bases. The junction had 8 bases not matched to a gene; V was cut back by 6 bases and J by 5 bases. In germline, CDR1 is MDHEN, CDR2 SYDVKM. The CDR3 is 16 amino acids. DNA of the CDR3: TGTGCCAGCAGACCCACACTAGCGGGAGGGGGAGATACGCAGTATTTT. Protein sequence: CASRPTLAGGGDTQYF.

The V call is TRBV14, the J call TRBJ2-3; TRBD2 is a possible D gene (6 bases). The CDR3 has 17 residues. Germline CDR1 and CDR2: SGHDN and FVKESK. Trimming cost V 4 bases and J 1 base, with 18 bases left between them. The CDR3 sequence: CASSLLGGARGTDTQYF. Here the CDR3 DNA reads TGTGCCAGCAGCCTTCTTGGCGGGGCAAGGGGCACAGATACGCAGTATTTT. Full variable domain (rest looked up from reference TRBV14 and TRBJ2-3): EAGVTQFPSHSVIEKGQTVTLRCDPISGHDNLYWYRRVMGKEIKFLLHFVKESKQDESGMPNNRFLAERTGGTYSTLKVQPAELEDSGVYFCASSLLGGARGTDTQYFGPGTRLTVL.

This chain connects TRBV29-1 to TRBJ2-7; D not certain. This CDR3 comprises 11 residues. Looked up from germline, CDR1 is SQVTM and CDR2 is ANQGSEA. The V end was cut by 4 bases, the J end by 2 bases, with 6 bases between. The chain's CDR3 is CSVGLTYEQYF. In DNA, the CDR3 is TGCAGCGTTGGACTCACCTACGAGCAGTACTTC.

The chain uses TRBV7-2 and TRBJ2-7; D possibly matches TRBD1 or TRBD2 (5 bases each). This CDR3 is 14 amino acids long. Per the germline V gene, CDR1 is SGHTA and CDR2 is FQGNSA. Trimming stripped 3 bases from V and 1 base from J, with 10 bases between. The CDR3, as DNA: TGTGCCAGCAGCTTCCGGGACGGATCCTACGAGCAGTACTTC. Translated: CASSFRDGSYEQYF.

The chain has TRBV6-5 and TRBJ2-1; 9 nucleotides match TRBD2. Germline loops: CDR1 MNHEY, CDR2 SVGAGI. V lost 3 bases and J lost 7; bases outside the gene matches: 10. The CDR3 consists of 16 residues. The CDR3 protein is CASSYWSAGGGNEQFF. CDR3 DNA: TGTGCCAGCAGTTATTGGTCGGCGGGAGGGGGGAATGAGCAGTTCTTC.

This clone was observed a single time. This sequence joins TRBV27 and TRBJ1-1; 9 bases line up with TRBD1. The ends lost 5 bases at V and 11 bases at J; junction bases unmatched: 15. Germline V lookup: CDR1 MNHEY, CDR2 SMNVEV (reference sequence). The CDR3 contains 15 residues. The CDR3 nucleotides are TGTGCCAGCAGTCCGCAAACCCCCGGGACAGGGTCGGCTTTCTTT. This translates into CASSPQTPGTGSAFF.

The sample holds many counts of this clone. V and J are TRBV18 and TRBJ2-2, with TRBD2 identical over 7 bases. CDR3 length equals 17 residues. The V gene end was trimmed by 1 base and the J gene end by 0 bases; junction bases not matched to a gene: 5. The germline V gene encodes CDR1 KGHSH and CDR2 LQKENI. The CDR3 sequence is CASSPRGRDSNTGELFF. The CDR3 DNA is TGTGCCAGCTCACCACGGGGGAGGGACTCGAACACCGGGGAGCTGTTTTTT.

V is TRBV10-1 and J is TRBJ2-3; D uncertain. The CDR3 loop spans 15 amino acids. The V end was cut by 3 bases, the J end by 0 bases, with 10 bases between. Germline CDR1 reads WNHNN; CDR2 reads SYGVQD (reference sequence). CDR3 amino acids: CASSELVSSTDTQYF. The CDR3 region has the DNA TGCGCCAGCAGTGAATTGGTTTCGAGCACAGATACGCAGTATTTT.

The rearrangement uses TRBV28 and TRBJ2-2, with a tentative D call TRBD1 (8 bases). The germline V gene encodes CDR1 MDHEN and CDR2 SYDVKM. This CDR3 has 15 residues. Trimming shortened V by 5 bases and J by 6 bases, and 16 bases separated the two germline ends. In DNA form, the CDR3 reads TGTGCCAGCAGTCCCGGACAGGGACTATCCGGGGAGCTGTTTTTT. It encodes CASSPGQGLSGELFF.